The 10 T cell receptor beta chains listed next were all sequenced from one sample in a study of technical replicates of blood from a few donors. Profiled with immunoSEQ multiplex PCR; TCRdb holds only in-frame clones, not every one. The table shows about 90,000 clones, with around 92% occurring only once. Specimen: T cells isolated from PBMCs. These receptors came from a human donor in good health.

This sequence joins TRBV6-1 and TRBJ1-5, with 9 bases lining up with TRBD1. Per germline, CDR1 MNHNS and CDR2 SASEGT. V gave up 6 bases and J gave up 4 bases; unmatched junction bases: 4. The CDR3 length is 14 residues. In DNA, the CDR3 is TGTGCCAGCAGCGTACAGGGGGCGAATCAGCCCCAGCATTTT. Translating gives CASSVQGANQPQHF.

The gene calls are TRBV6-5 and TRBJ2-7, with TRBD1 matching 11 bases. The J segment lost 6 bases and the V segment lost 6 bases, leaving 10 bases of the junction unmatched. The CDR3 loop spans 15 amino acids. Germline values: CDR1 MNHEY, CDR2 SVGAGI. Here the CDR3 reads CASRPIAGTGGEQYF. In DNA, the CDR3 is TGTGCCAGCAGACCTATAGCCGGGACAGGGGGCGAGCAGTACTTC.

This chain links TRBV7-3 with TRBJ1-1; D not certain. The germline CDR1 and CDR2 sequences are SGHTA and FQGTGA. The CDR3 is 15 residues long. Trimming took 2 bases from V and 1 from J, leaving 11 bases between them. The CDR3: CASSLGPLWNTEAFF. As DNA, the CDR3 is TGTGCCAGCAGCTTAGGCCCCCTCTGGAACACTGAAGCTTTCTTT.

The CDR3 sequence: CASSSSKRGSYNEQFF. The CDR3, as DNA: TGTGCCAGCAGCTCCAGTAAGCGGGGCTCCTACAATGAGCAGTTCTTC. The chain combines TRBV28 with TRBJ2-1, with TRBD2 matching 7 bases. Germline CDR1 reads MDHEN; CDR2 reads SYDVKM. The CDR3 covers 16 residues. V lost 6 bases, J lost 0 bases, and 8 bases stayed unmatched.

This clone has just one count. CDR3: CASSYNDATYEQYF. The CDR3 DNA is TGCGCCAGCAGCTACAACGATGCAACCTACGAGCAGTACTTC. The chain joins TRBV5-1 to TRBJ2-7; D gene ambiguous. The CDR3 has 14 amino acids. Germline V gene sequence: CDR1 SGHRS, CDR2 YFSETQ. V dropped 3 bases and J dropped 2 bases, with 12 bases sitting between them.

The gene calls are TRBV7-9 and TRBJ2-7; 7 bases line up with TRBD2. Germline V gives CDR1 SEHNR, CDR2 FQNEAQ (reference sequence). The CDR3 runs to 14 residues. V trimming: 6 bases; J trimming: 7 bases; junction bases outside the gene matches: 12. The chain's CDR3 is CASRGGSQGREQYF. As DNA, the CDR3 is TGTGCCAGCAGGGGGGGGAGCCAGGGTCGGGAGCAGTACTTC.

The rearrangement links TRBV7-3 to TRBJ2-3; 7 bases map to TRBD2. The CDR3 has 15 residues. V was clipped by 4 bases and J by 3 bases; unmatched bases: 7. Germline V CDR1 and CDR2: SGHTA, FQGTGA. The CDR3 is CASSSVGAGTDTQYF. CDR3 nucleotides: TGTGCCAGCAGCTCCGTGGGAGCGGGGACAGATACGCAGTATTTT.

The rearrangement joins TRBV7-9 to TRBJ2-1; 14 bases are shared with TRBD2. CDR1 and CDR2 from the germline V gene are SEHNR and FQNEAQ (reference sequence). V was pared by 5 bases and J by 1 base, with 7 bases of the junction left unmatched. The length of the CDR3 is 18 residues. Here the CDR3 reads CASSPGLAGVGSYNEQFF. Here the CDR3 DNA reads TGTGCCAGCAGCCCGGGACTAGCGGGAGTAGGGTCCTACAATGAGCAGTTCTTC.

This sequence joins TRBV6-5 and TRBJ2-3; the match to TRBD1 covers 7 bases. Looked up from germline, CDR1 is MNHEY and CDR2 is SVGAGI. V lost 2 bases, J lost 6 bases, and 8 bases stayed unmatched. This CDR3 region has 15 residues. CDR3 sequence (DNA): TGTGCCAGCAGTTACGCGACAGGGTATATGGATACGCAGTATTTT. Translated: CASSYATGYMDTQYF.

This chain links TRBV6-5 with TRBJ2-5, with TRBD1 matching over 10 bases. The DNA end is a closer match to TRBJ2-7, so the J assignment may be wrong. Germline CDR1 is MNHEY and CDR2 is SVGAGI. The CDR3 sequence is 14 residues long. CDR3 bases: TGTGCCAGCAGTCCCGGGACAGGGGTCCACGAGCAGTACTTC. It encodes CASSPGTGVHEQYF.